This T cell receptor (beta chain) is from a study of cytomegalovirus exposure and HLA in healthy donors. The PCR contained 60 Vbeta and 13 Jbeta primers. Profiled with immunoSEQ multiplex PCR; TCRdb holds only in-frame clones, not every one. Of over 120,000 clones listed, roughly 70% are singletons. V lost 3 bases to trimming and J lost 1 base; unmatched junction nucleotides: 22. The CDR3 loop spans 22 amino acids. Germline V lookup: CDR1 MDHEN, CDR2 SYDVKM. In this sample, this clone turned up once. The receptor was derived from a man younger than 35 in good health and CMV-seropositive. The chain joins TRBV28 to TRBJ2-5; 11 positions match TRBD2. The material sequenced was PBMCs. CDR3 amino acids: CASSFGPGQDLAGGTVQETQYF. For the CDR3, the DNA is TGTGCCAGCAGTTTCGGGCCGGGACAGGACCTAGCGGGAGGAACGGTCCAAGAGACCCAGTACTTC.